The rows below give T cell receptor beta chains drawn from one sample of a study of CD8 T cells in Susac syndrome. In TCRdb, the immunoSEQ multiplex PCR reads were re-called with MiXCR into one record per CDR3 protein. The sample yields some 120,000 distinct CDR3 sequences, just under 95% seen once. The source material was CD8+ T cells from PBMCs. The receptors were sampled from a human donor in good health. The CDR3 runs from the conserved cysteine through the conserved F or W.

J	V	CDR3
TRBJ2-7	TRBV30	CAWGGTPVYEQYF
TRBJ1-5	TRBV7-2	CASSSDRGVQPQHF
TRBJ1-1	TRBV3-1	CASRRTPTNMNTEAFF
TRBJ2-4	TRBV4-3	CASSHGLAGGRGNIQYF
TRBJ2-7	TRBV7-2	CASSSGQGASYEQYF
TRBJ2-2	TRBV18	CASSQDRKTGELFF
TRBJ2-7	TRBV6-1	CASSQPETDSYEQYF
TRBJ1-2	TRBV7-2	CASSLDTHGLVYGYTF
TRBJ2-7	TRBV10-2	CATFPGLGTYEQYF
TRBJ1-1	TRBV5-6	CASSFGDPNTEAFF
TRBJ2-3	TRBV6-6	CASTLPNGSTDTQYF
TRBJ1-1	TRBV29-1	CSVLGQVNTEAFF
TRBJ1-1	TRBV7-9	CASSPGGFTEAFF
TRBJ2-5	TRBV6-2/TRBV6-3	CASSFGTSGSPETQYF
TRBJ2-7	TRBV2	CASKTQGGRFYEQYF
TRBJ1-5	TRBV10-2	CASTRDLDQPQHF
TRBJ2-7	TRBV24-1	CATSGSGHEQYF
TRBJ2-2	TRBV5-4	CASSGVDTGELFF
TRBJ2-7	TRBV7-2	CASSPRISSYEQYF
TRBJ2-3	TRBV5-6	CASSASFRDRRFWDTQYF
TRBJ2-1	TRBV3-1	CASSVGGLYNEQFF
TRBJ2-7	TRBV7-3	CASSLGGPTYEQYF